This T cell receptor beta chain was recorded in a study of blood T cell repertoires in COVID-19. Background on the study: Whether acute or convalescent, the COVID-19 samples came from the United States, Italy and Spain. The cDNA or gDNA used as material had been derived from T cells, B-cell-depleted T cells, or PBMCs.

In the study's own analysis: The assay estimated nucleated cells by amplifying reference gene primers. Only in-frame clones appear in the TCRdb table, and some are missing; sequencing was by immunoSEQ multiplex PCR. Clonal size and the V and J genes are those of that table, whereas D and trimming came from the DNA. The sample yields 130,000 to 150,000 clones, 80% seen once. Looked up from germline, CDR1 is LGHNA and CDR2 is YSLEER. The CDR3 covers 16 residues. Trimming took off 4 bases at V and 6 bases at J, with 18 bases between the two ends. Material: peripheral blood. This sequence joins TRBV4-3 and TRBJ2-2; D might be TRBD2 (6 bases). The sequence came from a man between 60 and 70 years old with active or convalescent COVID-19. The CDR3 protein is CASSRITGTGAGELFF. CDR3 nucleotide sequence: TGCGCCAGCAGCCGCATCACAGGCACGGGGGCCGGGGAGCTGTTTTTT.